Below, 25 T cell receptor beta chains from the same sample are listed, as sequenced in a study of human T cells and chemical hapten exposure. TCRdb ran MiXCR on the RACE reads and lists one entry per CDR3 protein. The repertoire includes 79,000 or so distinct CDR3 sequences, around a tenth of them detected once, and 1.3% to 1.5% sits in the top ten. Time point defined: patch test 1, 2 weeks after DPC sensitization. Stated treatment: therapeutic diphenylcyclopropenone sensitization with weekly scalp DPC. The sample here was whole blood, taken in connection with sensitization to the hapten diphenylcyclopropenone (DPC). These TCRs come from a woman between 45 and 60 years old with alopecia areata. Some clones in this sample may be carry-over from other donors' samples.

The V and J genes are TRBV20-1 and TRBJ2-1; 9 nucleotides line up with TRBD2. V trimming: 3 bases; J trimming: 7 bases; junction bases outside the gene matches: 7. Germline V gives CDR1 DFQATT, CDR2 SNEGSKA (reference sequence). This CDR3 is 14 amino acids long. CDR3 DNA sequence: TGCAGTGCTAGGCGGATAGCGGGAGTTAATGAGCAGTTCTTC. Its protein is CSARRIAGVNEQFF.

This clonotype was counted a few times. The chain has TRBV3-1 and TRBJ1-1, with D tentatively TRBD1 (5 bases). Germline values: CDR1 LGHDT, CDR2 YNNKEL (reference sequence). With 3 bases removed from V and 3 bases from J, the gap between germline ends came to 11 bases. The CDR3 has 14 residues. The CDR3 DNA follows: TGTGCCAGCAGCCACGGGGCACTGGACACTGAAGCTTTCTTT. This gives the protein CASSHGALDTEAFF.

The chain has TRBV7-2 and TRBJ2-3, with D possibly being TRBD2 (5 bases). The V end lost 2 bases, the J end lost 4 bases, and 13 bases lay between the germline ends. This CDR3 is built from 15 residues. Germline V gene sequence: CDR1 SGHTA, CDR2 FQGNSA. Written as DNA, the CDR3 is TGTGCCAGCAGCTTACCAGCGGAAGGCGCAGATACGCAGTATTTT. Its translation: CASSLPAEGADTQYF.

This clonotype was seen only a few times. J is TRBJ1-1 and V is TRBV12-3 or TRBV12-4; no reliable D call. The CDR3 consists of 14 residues. Trimming shortened V by 1 base and J by 1 base, and 7 bases separated the two germline ends. CDR3 sequence reads: CASSLGRSNTEAFF. The CDR3 DNA follows: TGTGCCAGCAGTTTAGGTCGCTCGAACACTGAAGCTTTCTTT.

This clonotype occurred a few times. The V and J genes are TRBV29-1 and TRBJ2-1; D is perhaps TRBD2 (5 bases). The CDR3 is 12 amino acids. Germline V lookup: CDR1 SQVTM, CDR2 ANQGSEA. V was pared by 3 bases and J by 4 bases, with 7 bases between. The CDR3 coding sequence is TGCAGCGTTGACAAGCGGTACAATGAGCAGTTCTTC. Its translation: CSVDKRYNEQFF.

This rearrangement joins TRBV5-1 to TRBJ2-3, with TRBD2 matching 10 bases. Germline CDR1 and CDR2: SGHRS and YFSETQ. After removal of 5 bases from V and 3 bases from J, the junction contained 12 bases not matched to a gene. The CDR3 length is 17 residues. CDR3 loop: CASSVTSGRAGTDTQYF. The CDR3 nucleotides read TGCGCCAGCAGTGTTACAAGCGGGAGGGCCGGAACAGATACGCAGTATTTT.

J is TRBJ2-2 and V is TRBV11-2; TRBD1 aligns across 7 bases. CDR1 and CDR2 (germline): SGHAT, FQNNGV. The CDR3 consists of 14 residues. V was clipped by 5 bases and J by 7 bases; unmatched bases: 7. CDR3 sequence: CASSKNRGGGELFF. CDR3 sequence (DNA): TGTGCCAGCAGCAAAAACAGGGGCGGCGGGGAGCTGTTTTTT.

This clonotype has only a few counts. The rearrangement uses TRBV5-4 and TRBJ2-4; 7 bases are a match to TRBD1. The CDR3 has 17 residues. Germline V gives CDR1 SGHNT, CDR2 YYREEE (reference sequence). The V gene end was trimmed by 0 bases and the J gene end by 0 bases; junction bases not matched to a gene: 6. This chain's CDR3 is CASSLGQGALAKNIQYF. The CDR3 nucleotides read TGTGCCAGCAGCTTGGGACAGGGTGCTCTAGCCAAAAACATTCAGTACTTC. Full variable domain (rest looked up from reference TRBV5-4 and TRBJ2-4): ETGVTQSPTHLIKTRGQQVTLRCSSQSGHNTVSWYQQALGQGPQFIFQYYREEENGRGNFPPRFSGLQFPNYSSELNVNALELDDSALYLCASSLGQGALAKNIQYFGAGTRLSVL.

This clonotype was found a few times. V usage is TRBV7-2 and J usage is TRBJ2-4; D tentatively reads TRBD1 or TRBD2 (5 bases each). The germline CDR1 and CDR2 sequences are SGHTA and FQGNSA. V lost 5 bases, J lost 1 base, and 15 bases lay in between. The CDR3 has 16 amino acids. CDR3 loop: CASSVGRSGAKNIQYF. The DNA for the CDR3 is TGTGCCAGCAGCGTGGGACGTTCCGGGGCCAAAAACATTCAGTACTTC.

Notes on this clonotype: Being one base from a much bigger clone, this may be a read error. V usage is TRBV3-1 and J usage is TRBJ2-7, with 7 bases identical to TRBD1. CDR1 is LGHDT and CDR2 is YNNKEL in the germline V gene (reference sequence). The CDR3 is 14 amino acids. CDR3 nucleotides: TGTGCCAGCAGAAACGACAGGGCCAGCGGCGAGCAGTGCTTC. Its protein is CASRNDRASGEQCF.

The V call is TRBV6-5, the J call TRBJ2-7, with a weak D call TRBD1 (6 bases). Trimming removed 2 bases from V and 6 bases from J, with 17 bases in between. The V gene's germline CDR1 is MNHEY and CDR2 SVGAGI. The CDR3 runs to 15 residues. The CDR3 nucleotides are TGTGCCAGCAGTTACCGACAGGAAGTCCCCAGCGAGCAGTACTTC. This encodes CASSYRQEVPSEQYF.

This clonotype was detected a few times. This chain connects TRBV29-1 to TRBJ2-5; D uncertain. V lost 4 bases, J lost 0 bases, and 15 bases lay in between. Germline CDR1 reads SQVTM; CDR2 reads ANQGSEA. CDR3 length: 15 amino acids. The CDR3 region has the DNA TGCAGCGTTGCCAGGCCGGGTCAGTACCAAGAGACCCAGTACTTC. Translating it yields CSVARPGQYQETQYF.

This clonotype was seen a few times. J is TRBJ2-2 and V is TRBV12-3 or TRBV12-4, with D uncertain. The CDR3 has 14 amino acids. The V and J ends lost 3 bases and 4 bases respectively, with 9 bases between them. This CDR3 reads CASSLDGRTGELFF. The DNA for the CDR3 is TGTGCCAGCAGTTTGGACGGGCGCACCGGGGAGCTGTTTTTT.

The chain links TRBV5-1 to TRBJ1-4, with D tentatively TRBD1 (5 bases). CDR1 and CDR2 (germline): SGHRS, YFSETQ. V was pared by 0 bases and J by 8 bases, with 14 bases between. The CDR3 is made up of 15 amino acids. CDR3 in amino acids: CASSLDGTLAEKLFF. The DNA of the CDR3 is TGCGCCAGCAGCTTGGACGGGACCTTGGCAGAAAAACTGTTTTTT.

This clonotype was observed a few times. The chain links TRBV10-2 to TRBJ1-1; D not resolved. Trimming pared 3 bases from V and 0 bases from J, leaving 8 bases between. The CDR3 contains 14 residues. Germline V gene lookup returns CDR1 WSHSY and CDR2 SAAADI. CDR3 coding DNA: TGCGCCAGCAGTGAACCCGGGTTGAACACTGAAGCTTTCTTT. It codes for CASSEPGLNTEAFF.

Turning to this clonotype: A single base separates this from a much larger clone, so it may be a read error. Here the CDR3 omits its conserved ending phenylalanine or tryptophan, so a read error is the likely source. This chain links TRBV7-9 with TRBJ1-2; no clear D gene. The CDR3 contains 11 residues. V was trimmed by 3 bases and J by 3 bases, leaving 2 bases between them. Germline CDR1 is SEHNR and CDR2 is FQNEAQ (reference sequence). CDR3 region: CASSFDYGYTS. For the CDR3, the DNA is TGTGCCAGCAGCTTTGACTATGGCTACACCTCC.

This chain uses TRBV10-3 with TRBJ1-6; D gene ambiguous. This CDR3 comprises 12 residues. Per germline, CDR1 ENHRY and CDR2 SYGVKD. V was cut by 0 bases and J by 10 bases, with 4 bases left in between. Written as DNA, the CDR3 is TGTGCCATCAGTGAGTCAAGGTCACCCCTCCACTTT. The encoded protein is CAISESRSPLHF.

This clonotype has just a few counts. The J gene is TRBJ2-7, the V gene TRBV21-1; TRBD1 reflects the table's D call only, with no check against the DNA. TRBV21-1 has pseudogene status. This CDR3 is built from 16 residues. CDR3 in DNA: TGTGCCAGCAGCAAAGATGTCAGGTCCCCTCCCTACGAGCAGTACTTC. This encodes CASSKDVRSPPYEQYF.

This chain uses TRBV24-1 with TRBJ1-5, with TRBD1 matching 8 bases. V dropped 3 bases and J dropped 7; count of bases not matched to a gene: 7. CDR1 is KGHDR, CDR2 SFDVKD, per germline. The CDR3 covers 15 residues. In DNA form, the CDR3 reads TGTGCCACCAGTGATGGGGAGACAGGGGCGCAGCCCCAGCATTTT. As protein: CATSDGETGAQPQHF.

The chain uses TRBV29-1 and TRBJ2-1; tentatively, D is TRBD1 (5 bases). Trimming removed 6 bases from V and 12 bases from J, with 24 bases in between. Germline V CDR1 and CDR2: SQVTM, ANQGSEA. CDR3 size: 14 residues. For the CDR3, the DNA is TGCAGCGTAGGGGCCCGCCCCTCATCTGTCGGGCAGTTCTTC. Its translation: CSVGARPSSVGQFF.

This clonotype was recorded a few times. The chain combines TRBV5-6 with TRBJ2-3, with a possible D match to TRBD1 (6 bases). Germline loops: CDR1 SGHDT, CDR2 YYEEEE. Between the trimmed V and J ends, which lost 0 bases and 6 bases, there was a span of 14 bases. This CDR3 is 15 amino acids long. The CDR3 DNA is TGTGCCAGCAGCTTGGGCTTCCAGGGGACGGATACGCAGTATTTT. Its protein is CASSLGFQGTDTQYF.

This clonotype was seen a handful of times. In nucleotides, the CDR3 is TGTGCCAGCAGAGACGGGGGGGGCCCCTCCTACGAGCAGTACTTC. Its protein product is CASRDGGGPSYEQYF. The rearrangement links TRBV28 to TRBJ2-7; 8 bases agree with TRBD2. The CDR3 is 15 amino acids. Looked up from germline, CDR1 is MDHEN and CDR2 is SYDVKM. V shed 6 bases and J 0 bases; nucleotides not matched to a gene: 7.

This sequence joins TRBV14 and TRBJ2-2; no firm D call. The V and J ends lost 6 bases and 6 bases respectively, with 11 bases between them. This CDR3 region has 13 residues. The germline gives CDR1 SGHDN, CDR2 FVKESK. The CDR3 DNA reads as TGTGCCAGCAGTTACGTTAGGCCCGGGGAGCTGTTTTTT. Its translation is CASSYVRPGELFF. Full variable domain (rest looked up from reference TRBV14 and TRBJ2-2): EAGVTQFPSHSVIEKGQTVTLRCDPISGHDNLYWYRRVMGKEIKFLLHFVKESKQDESGMPNNRFLAERTGGTYSTLKVQPAELEDSGVYFCASSYVRPGELFFGEGSRLTVL.

The table lists this clonotype with a few counts. The rearrangement links TRBV30 to TRBJ2-1; D is perhaps TRBD2 (5 bases). Germline CDR1 is GTSNPN and CDR2 is SVGIG (reference sequence). The CDR3 is made up of 14 amino acids. V lost 2 bases, J lost 5 bases, and 13 bases lay in between. Here the CDR3 reads CAWSSKRLHNEQFF. CDR3 sequence (DNA): TGTGCCTGGAGTTCCAAGCGGTTACACAATGAGCAGTTCTTC.

This clonotype was observed a few times. This chain's CDR3 is CASRETDSHSYEQYF. The DNA of the CDR3 is TGTGCCAGCAGGGAAACAGACTCCCACTCCTACGAGCAGTACTTC. The chain joins TRBV6-6 to TRBJ2-7; D call uncertain. CDR1 is MNHNY and CDR2 is SVGAGI in the germline V gene (reference sequence). CDR3 size: 15 residues. V shed 6 bases and J shed 0 bases, with 15 bases lying between them.